Detailed here is one T cell receptor (beta chain). Its specificity is not known. With V trimmed by 5 bases and J by 2 bases, 6 bases remained unmatched. Germline V lookup: CDR1 LNHDA, CDR2 SQIVND (reference sequence). The CDR3 covers 15 residues. This sample is part of a study of cytomegalovirus exposure and HLA in healthy donors. Study results and caveats: Both high specificity and high sensitivity reportedly marked the classifier's diagnosis of cytomegalovirus status. Later examination showed HLA-associated TCR beta chains had greater clonal expansion than equally common others.

The PCR was carried out with 60 Vbeta primers and 13 Jbeta primers. Source study methods: Unique TCR beta chains numbered about 80 million in a later analysis, with about 9.9 million shared. The data were produced by immunoSEQ multiplex PCR, yet TCRdb's version contains in-frame clones alone and is incomplete. V and J calls and clone size are as listed in that table; D and trimming were resolved from the DNA. This table holds about 140,000 clones, over 75% found once. Sequencing was done on a sample of PBMCs. This receptor was taken from a woman aged 25 to 39 in good health and CMV-seronegative. V usage is TRBV19 and J usage is TRBJ2-7, with 10 bases matching TRBD1. The CDR3 protein is CASSSPGQGPYEQYF. The DNA of the CDR3 is TGTGCCAGTAGTTCCCCGGGACAGGGGCCCTACGAGCAGTACTTC.